The 8 T cell receptor beta chains below were found in one sample sequenced in a study of T-cell memory formation after mild COVID-19. One entry per CDR3 protein, called by TCRdb with MiXCR from the 5' RACE reads. The sample holds roughly 600,000 distinct CDR3 sequences; roughly 17% are singletons and the top ten take about 12%. Sample: PBMCs or a T cell subset sorted from them (not recorded which). These receptors were taken from an adult woman who had mild COVID-19 (a few samples of this study predate the infection). Cell type and time point are not known.

This chain joins TRBV7-2 and TRBJ2-5; possibly TRBD2 for D (5 bases). The CDR3 has 13 amino acids. The V and J ends lost 2 bases and 6 bases respectively, with 10 bases between them. Germline assignment: CDR1 SGHTA and CDR2 FQGNSA. This CDR3 reads CASSLREFQTQYF. DNA of the CDR3: TGTGCCAGCAGCTTAAGGGAGTTTCAGACCCAGTACTTC.

The J gene is TRBJ2-1, the V gene TRBV7-9, with 7 bases aligning to TRBD2. Germline trimming cut 11 bases from V and 4 bases from J; bases unmatched to any gene: 8. This CDR3 comprises 13 residues. Germline values: CDR1 SEHNR, CDR2 FQNEAQ (reference sequence). The CDR3: CAGGGASYNEQFF. The CDR3 DNA follows: TGTGCCGGGGGAGGGGCAAGTTACAATGAGCAGTTCTTC.

The table lists this clonotype with a few counts. The rearrangement joins TRBV5-1 to TRBJ2-5; 9 positions match TRBD2. This CDR3 has 17 amino acids. Trimming took 3 bases from V and 5 from J; bases not matched to a gene: 14. The V gene's germline CDR1 is SGHRS and CDR2 YFSETQ. The CDR3 is CASSSRLAENMRETQYF. The CDR3 nucleotides are TGCGCCAGCAGCTCAAGACTAGCGGAAAATATGAGGGAGACCCAGTACTTC.

Only a few counts were recorded for this clonotype. The junction differs from germline at one of its ends, possibly a read error. The chain joins TRBV7-7 to TRBJ2-2, with D possibly being TRBD1 (6 bases). The CDR3 runs 16 residues. Germline V gene data show CDR1 as SSHAT and CDR2 as FNYEAQ (reference sequence). This CDR3 is CASSLMAGANTGELFF. The CDR3 DNA sequence: TGTGCTAGCAGCTTAATGGCAGGGGCCAACACCGGGGAGCTGTTTTTT.

This clonotype turned up a few times. The chain is built from TRBV29-1 and TRBJ2-1; 7 bases are shared with TRBD2. Germline-derived CDR1 and CDR2 are SQVTM and ANQGSEA. There are 14 residues in the CDR3. Trimming cost V 4 bases and J 0 bases; bases outside gene matches: 3. The CDR3 sequence: CSVVRGGSYNEQFF. In nucleotides, the CDR3 is TGCAGCGTTGTGCGCGGGGGCTCCTACAATGAGCAGTTCTTC.

V usage is TRBV12-3 or TRBV12-4 and J usage is TRBJ1-6; D perhaps matches TRBD1 (6 bases). V lost 5 bases and J 7 bases, leaving 15 bases between the germline ends. CDR3 length: 15 amino acids. CDR3 residues: CASSAGQPNNSPLHF. The DNA for the CDR3 is TGTGCCAGCAGTGCGGGACAACCGAACAATTCACCCCTCCACTTT.

This chain uses TRBV6-4 with TRBJ2-3; no clear D. The CDR3 has 14 amino acids. Trimming took 4 bases from V and 2 from J, leaving 10 bases between them. Germline V lookup: CDR1 MRHNA, CDR2 SNTAGT. CDR3 protein: CASSAYAVTDTQYF. In DNA form, the CDR3 reads TGTGCCAGCAGTGCGTATGCAGTCACAGATACGCAGTATTTT.

The chain joins TRBV6-1 to TRBJ2-1, with a possible D match to TRBD2 (6 bases). V was trimmed by 7 bases and J by 8 bases, leaving 15 bases between them. Germline V CDR1 and CDR2: MNHNS, SASEGT. This CDR3 has 13 amino acids. The CDR3, as DNA: TGTGCCAGCATGGAACTAGCCTTTGATGAGCAGTTCTTC. Amino acids: CASMELAFDEQFF.